This note documents a single TCR beta chain sequence. Its specific antigen is unknown. Base-call qualities are not available, and no considerably larger clone is one nucleotide away. These data originate in a study of CD8+CD57+ T cells in acquired aplastic anemia (dated by TCRdb to 2017 to 2018). At the level of the whole study: Extracted DNA from sorted CD4+ and CD8+ cells averaged about 2.9 ug, ranging from about 0.2 to 30 ug. CD8+CD57+ expansion was defined as frequency above the mean frequency observed in healthy subjects.

TCR beta VDJ combination and CDR3 sequence profiling used genomic DNA as the template. An Illumina HiSeq 2000 was the platform used for TCR repertoire sequencing. As for the authors' bioinformatics: Repertoire assessment relied on Simpson's diversity index, CDR3 size and DJ length profiles, and TRBV/TRBJ rearrangement plots. Whichever DNA sequence was most abundant in the deep sequencing data was defined as the immunodominant clone. CDR3 amino acid sequences were checked for sharing between subjects and were compared against published repertoires and the VDJdb database. TCRdb ran its own pipeline on the public reads, namely fastp trimming at Q25 and MiXCR clone calling, and kept in-frame beta chains. When rows share a CDR3 protein, they turn into one entry using the most common DNA and genes. The V and J calls and clone size come from TCRdb's table, not from the authors' own analysis. Recorded for this sample are under 200,000 distinct CDR3 sequences; less than 60% of them occurred a single time. 8% to 10% of the sample goes to the ten largest clones.

Patients chosen for sequencing had shown expansion of CD8+CD57+ cells by flow cytometry. Every patient had a diagnosis of severe acquired aplastic anemia based on International Study of Aplastic Anemia and Agranulocytosis and Camitta criteria. At the time blood was sampled, none of the patients had received any therapy. TCR repertoires of sorted CD4+ and CD8+ blood T cells from severe aplastic anemia patients and healthy subjects were deep-sequenced in the study. Patients were enrolled in the USA under clinicaltrials.gov protocols 00001620, 01623167, 00001397, 00071045, 00081523 and 00961064. Ficoll-Paque density gradient centrifugation was used to isolate peripheral blood mononuclear cells. Before DNA was extracted, CD4+ and CD8+ T cells were sorted using either FACS or magnetic beads. Paper-wide results and their limitations: CD8+ Simpson's diversity did not differ significantly between patients and healthy controls (P=0.060). Roughly 29 CD8+ CDR3 sequences were found to be shared between patients and controls, but these sequences appeared to be highly expressed in patients and within the immunodominant clones of the patients.

From cysteine to phenylalanine, the CDR3 is 14 amino acids long. This entry keeps only the CDR3 DNA: 42 bases, framed from base 1. Relative to germline, V is 1 base shorter and J is 4 bases shorter, with 10 bases between their ends. The germline V gene specifies SNHLY as CDR1 and FYNNEI as CDR2. The material sequenced was sorted CD4+, CD8+, or CD8+CD57+ T cells (not recorded which) from PBMCs. The source is a human donor with aplastic anemia. The V and J segments used are TRBV2 and TRBJ1-1, with TRBD1 tentatively as D gene (5 bases match). The CDR3 reads CASSEGTQITEAFF. The sequence in DNA is TGTGCCAGCAGTGAAGGGACACAGATCACTGAAGCTTTCTTT.